The TCR beta chain under discussion was sequenced for a study of shared clonotypes between healthy human individuals (TCRdb year 2020). With regard to the full study: The cohort comprised a couple of women and a few men aged 18 to 49 years. For each donor, three plates each were used for CD4 naive and CD4 memory, two plates were used for CD8 naive, and one plate was used for CD8 memory. Leukapheresis yielded between about 0.85 and 10 billion PBMCs per donor. Different laboratories and diverse techniques were used to prepare libraries and sequence TCR repertoires, to increase sequencing depth and limit assay-specific biases. To estimate repertoire size and how much clonotypes are shared between individuals, the study performed deep sequencing of blood TCR repertoires from roughly five healthy adults.

Summary of the overall study and its limitations: Sampling was restricted to blood, and TCR repertoires in tissue are likely to differ from TCR repertoires in blood. Estimated clonotype richness was generally larger for naive than for memory subsets. The genetic and exposure-history diversity represented was limited by the small number of donors. When several donors were compared, the shared fraction of clonotypes was roughly 4.8% for naive CD4, approximately 3.5% for naive CD8, about 2.5% for memory CD4, and 0.4% for memory CD8. Compared with non-shared clonotypes, clonotypes shared by all four sorted-subset donors had higher generation probabilities. Rarefaction of sorted-subset datasets indicated incomplete sequencing despite the large sequencing depth. Based on pairwise subsampling, the degree of clonotype sharing among donors was expected to be affected by sequencing depth.

CD8 naive samples were obtained by positive selection for CCR7 among CD45RO-negative cells, yielding a CD45RA+CCR7+ population from which TemRA cells were excluded. Healthy HIV-negative adults with no recently reported acute infections or vaccinations were included as donors. Only Caucasian adults living in Nashville, Tennessee, USA were represented among the donors. After blood collection by leukapheresis, PBMCs were isolated using Ficoll-Histopaque density gradient centrifugation and then cryopreserved in the vapor phase of liquid nitrogen. Purity and quantity of every magnetically sorted T cell population were checked by analytical flow cytometry. Genomic DNA was isolated from every sorted fraction and measured by UV absorbance on a Nanodrop 2000c. TCR CDR3 regions were amplified from genomic DNA by multiplex PCR using the deep immunoSEQ assay. Extracted genomic DNA from each cell subset was distributed evenly across all wells of several immunoSEQ 96-well plates, and each plate was treated as a replicate. For sorted subsets, about 220 ng of genomic DNA, equivalent to around 31,000 T cell genomes, went into each replicate PCR. The purified libraries were quantified using a Qubit 3.0 fluorometer, sized with a Bioanalyzer 2100, and then quantified again using the KAPA Library Quantification kit. Each immunoSEQ 96-well plate was sequenced on its own single-read 150-cycle Illumina NextSeq 550 flow cell. The published analysis was carried out like this. Because the immunoSEQ output included only junctional sequences and no quality scores, the filtering could not be the same as the filtering used for full-length reads. To assign V/J genes and CDR3, sequences were annotated against IMGT germline references using PyIR, a Python wrapper for IgBLAST v1.9. Reads with weak V/J assignments (E-value above 1e-6), missing CDR3, stop codons, out-of-frame junctions, or ambiguous translated residues were removed. V3J clonotypes were defined by identical inferred V gene, J gene, and CDR3 amino acid sequence. The percentage overlap between two repertoires was calculated by dividing the number of shared unique clonotypes by the size of the smaller repertoire. Three approaches were used to assess repertoire richness: RTK rarefaction, the Chao1 estimator, and Recon v2.1 estimates of unobserved clonotypes. Generation probabilities were computed with OLGA for all TCRbeta clonotypes obtained by the gDNA method from four donors. TCRdb's version of the immuneACCESS table is confined to in-frame rearrangements and falls short of the full clone set. An unresolved V gene accounts for under half of the shortfall where checked; the remainder is of unknown origin. V and J calls and clone size are copied from that table; D and trimming were computed from the DNA. Recorded for this sample are approximately 600,000 clones; 95% of them occurred a single time. Clones ranked in the top ten supply approximately 0.11% of the sample.

The germline V gene gives CDR1 as SQVTM and CDR2 as ANQGSEA. From cysteine to phenylalanine, the CDR3 is 13 amino acids long. Only the CDR3 part of the read is kept: 39 bases, read in frame from the first base. The germline V and J ends show losses of 0 bases and 8 bases respectively, and no gene match explains 6 bases of the junction. About this clone itself: What this receptor recognizes is not known. No base qualities exist here, and no much larger clone lies one base off it.

The clonotype was recovered from a woman aged 25 to 39 in good health. What was sequenced was naive CD8+ T cells sorted from blood. The sample's cell subset or site label, in plain terms: CD45RA+CCR7+. The sequence links TRBV29-1 to TRBJ1-2, with 7 bases aligning to TRBD1. CDR3 sequence: CSVEEQGIGGYTF. The DNA sequence is as follows: TGCAGCGTTGAAGAACAGGGGATTGGAGGCTACACCTTC.